This T cell receptor beta chain was documented in a study of blood T cell repertoires in COVID-19. The V gene lost 0 bases and the J gene lost 1 base, with 13 bases spanning the gap. The CDR3 sequence is 16 residues long. Germline assignment: CDR1 SGHRS and CDR2 YFSETQ. The data were produced by immunoSEQ multiplex PCR, yet TCRdb's version contains in-frame clones alone and is incomplete. The sample lists roughly 86,000 clones, over 80% seen once, with about 2% in the top ten. This sequence was found in a woman in her 70s with acute or convalescent COVID-19. The specimen sequenced was peripheral blood. The rearrangement links TRBV5-1 to TRBJ1-1; D ambiguous. Here the CDR3 reads CASSLVQPGKNTEAFF. The CDR3 DNA reads TGCGCCAGCAGCTTGGTACAGCCGGGAAAGAACACTGAAGCTTTCTTT.